This T cell receptor beta chain originates from a study of blood T cell repertoires in COVID-19. Study background: In each case, the material was cDNA or gDNA derived from T cells, B-cell-depleted T cells, or PBMCs.

CDR3 length: 15 residues. The germline CDR1 and CDR2 sequences are SGHRS and YFSETQ. V lost 0 bases, J lost 4 bases, and 10 bases lay in between. In the authors' workflow: By means of reference gene primer amplification, nucleated cell counts were estimated. Libraries were prepared by immunoSEQ multiplex PCR; TCRdb keeps only in-frame clonotypes and omits some of them. V, J and clone size reflect that table, while D and trimming were determined from the DNA. Of tens of thousands of clones listed, 85% to 90% are singletons. The clonotype originates from a human donor in a cohort sampled during active COVID-19. The sequenced material came from peripheral blood. The rearrangement uses TRBV5-1 and TRBJ2-2; D remains ambiguous. The CDR3 sequence: CASSLDARSTGELFF. The CDR3 nucleotides are TGCGCCAGCAGCTTGGACGCTAGGTCCACCGGGGAGCTGTTTTTT. Filled out from reference TRBV5-1 and TRBJ2-2, the complete variable domain reads KAGVTQTPRYLIKTRGQQVTLSCSPISGHRSVSWYQQTPGQGLQFLFEYFSETQRNKGNFPGRFSGRQFSNSRSEMNVSTLELGDSALYLCASSLDARSTGELFFGEGSRLTVL.